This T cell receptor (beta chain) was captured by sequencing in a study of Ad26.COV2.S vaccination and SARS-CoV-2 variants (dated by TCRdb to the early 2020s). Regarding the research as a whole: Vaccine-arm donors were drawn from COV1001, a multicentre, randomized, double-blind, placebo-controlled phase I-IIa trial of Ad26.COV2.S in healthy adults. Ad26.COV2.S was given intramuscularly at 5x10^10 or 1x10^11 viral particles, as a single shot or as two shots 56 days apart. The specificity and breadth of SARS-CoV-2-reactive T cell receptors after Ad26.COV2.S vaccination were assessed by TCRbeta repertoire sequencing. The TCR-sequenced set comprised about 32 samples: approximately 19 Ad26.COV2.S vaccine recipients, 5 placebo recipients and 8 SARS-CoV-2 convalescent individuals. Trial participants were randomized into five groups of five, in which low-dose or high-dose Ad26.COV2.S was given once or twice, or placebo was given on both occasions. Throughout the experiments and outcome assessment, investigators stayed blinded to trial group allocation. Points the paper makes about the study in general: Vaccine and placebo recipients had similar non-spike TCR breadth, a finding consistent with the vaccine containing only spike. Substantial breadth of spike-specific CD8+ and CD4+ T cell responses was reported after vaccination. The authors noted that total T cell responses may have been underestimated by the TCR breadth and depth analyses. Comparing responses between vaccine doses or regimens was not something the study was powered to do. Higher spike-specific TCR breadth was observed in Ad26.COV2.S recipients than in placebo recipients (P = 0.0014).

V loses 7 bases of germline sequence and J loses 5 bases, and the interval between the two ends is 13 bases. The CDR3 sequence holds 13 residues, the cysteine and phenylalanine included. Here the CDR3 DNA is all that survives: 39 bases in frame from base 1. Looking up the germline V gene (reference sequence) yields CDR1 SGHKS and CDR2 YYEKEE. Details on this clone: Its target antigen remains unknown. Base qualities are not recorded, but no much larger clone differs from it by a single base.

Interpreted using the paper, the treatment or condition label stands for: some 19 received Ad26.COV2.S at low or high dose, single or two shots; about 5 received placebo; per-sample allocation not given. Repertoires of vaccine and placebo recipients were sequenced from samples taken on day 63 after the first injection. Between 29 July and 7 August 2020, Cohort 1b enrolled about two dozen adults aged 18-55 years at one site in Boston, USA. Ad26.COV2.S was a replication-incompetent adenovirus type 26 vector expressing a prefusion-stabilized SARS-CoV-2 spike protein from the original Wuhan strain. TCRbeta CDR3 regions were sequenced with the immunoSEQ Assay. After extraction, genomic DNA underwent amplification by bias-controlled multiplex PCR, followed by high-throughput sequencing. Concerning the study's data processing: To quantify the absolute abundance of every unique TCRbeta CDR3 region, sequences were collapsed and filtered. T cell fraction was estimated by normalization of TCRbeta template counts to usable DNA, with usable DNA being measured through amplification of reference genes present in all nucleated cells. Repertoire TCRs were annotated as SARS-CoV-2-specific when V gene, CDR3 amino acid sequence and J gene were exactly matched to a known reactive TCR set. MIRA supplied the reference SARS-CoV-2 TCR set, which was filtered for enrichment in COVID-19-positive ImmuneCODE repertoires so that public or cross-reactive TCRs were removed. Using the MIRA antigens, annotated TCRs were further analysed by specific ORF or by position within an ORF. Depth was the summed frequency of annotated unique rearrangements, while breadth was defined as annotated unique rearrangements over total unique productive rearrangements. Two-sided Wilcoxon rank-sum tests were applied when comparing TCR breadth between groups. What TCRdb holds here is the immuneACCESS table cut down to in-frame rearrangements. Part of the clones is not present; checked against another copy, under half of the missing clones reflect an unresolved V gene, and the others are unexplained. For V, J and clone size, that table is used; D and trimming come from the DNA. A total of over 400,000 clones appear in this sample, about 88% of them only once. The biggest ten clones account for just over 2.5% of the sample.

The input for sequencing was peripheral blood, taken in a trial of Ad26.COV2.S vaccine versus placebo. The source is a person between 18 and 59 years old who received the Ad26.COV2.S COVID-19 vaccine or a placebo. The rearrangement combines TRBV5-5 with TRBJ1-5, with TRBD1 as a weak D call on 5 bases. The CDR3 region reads CASGGGAHQPQHF. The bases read TGTGCCAGCGGTGGGGGAGCCCATCAGCCCCAGCATTTT.